Presented here are 9 T cell receptor beta chains from one specimen sequenced in a study of OX40 agonist ivuxolimab in advanced cancers. Libraries were prepared by immunoSEQ multiplex PCR; TCRdb keeps only in-frame clonotypes and omits some of them. Of approximately 160,000 clones listed, 90% to 95% are singletons. The sequencing used CD4+ or CD8+ T cells sorted from blood, collected in a trial of the OX40 agonist ivuxolimab. Every receptor here comes from an adult with an advanced solid tumor such as melanoma, head and neck, liver or kidney cancer.

The chain carries TRBV6-5 and TRBJ2-5; D is possibly TRBD1 (5 bases). This CDR3 is 13 amino acids long. CDR1 is MNHEY, CDR2 SVGAGI, per germline. Trimming cost V 3 bases and J 4 bases, with 9 bases left between them. The CDR3 here is CASSYRQGETQYF. The DNA of the CDR3 is TGTGCCAGCAGTTATCGGCAGGGAGAGACCCAGTACTTC.

V gene TRBV11-2 combines with J gene TRBJ1-1; D perhaps matches TRBD1 (5 bases). This CDR3 comprises 17 residues. CDR1 is SGHAT and CDR2 is FQNNGV in the germline V gene. V lost 1 base and J lost 0, with 15 bases in between. CDR3 coding DNA: TGTGCCAGCAGCTTAGTTTCGGGGCCCGTGGTGAACACTGAAGCTTTCTTT. Its protein product is CASSLVSGPVVNTEAFF. The full variable domain, completed using reference TRBV11-2 and TRBJ1-1, is EAGVAQSPRYKIIEKRQSVAFWCNPISGHATLYWYQQILGQGPKLLIQFQNNGVVDDSQLPKDRFSAERLKGVDSTLKIQPAKLEDSAVYLCASSLVSGPVVNTEAFFGQGTRLTVV.

V gene TRBV7-9 combines with J gene TRBJ2-1, with D perhaps TRBD1 (7 bases). Trimming removed 5 bases at V and 6 bases at J, with 20 bases between. Per germline, CDR1 SEHNR and CDR2 FQNEAQ (reference sequence). CDR3 length: 16 residues. For the CDR3, the DNA is TGTGCCAGCAGCCGTAACTGGAGGGGGCTGGCCAATGAGCAGTTCTTC. Its translation is CASSRNWRGLANEQFF.

This chain connects TRBV4-3 to TRBJ2-3; 15 bases match TRBD2. The V segment lost 3 bases and the J segment 6 bases; nucleotides outside the gene matches: 4. The CDR3 has 16 amino acids. In germline, CDR1 is LGHNA, CDR2 YSLEER. CDR3: CASSHGLAGGPDTQYF. The CDR3 coding sequence is TGCGCCAGCAGCCACGGACTAGCGGGAGGGCCTGATACGCAGTATTTT.

The chain employs TRBV7-2 and TRBJ2-5; possibly TRBD2 for D (7 bases). Deletions cut 2 bases from V and 3 bases from J, with 16 bases between. The CDR3 spans 16 residues. The germline V gene encodes CDR1 SGHTA and CDR2 FQGNSA. Here the CDR3 DNA reads TGTGCCAGCAGCTTAACCGGGCGGGGGCCGAAAGAGACCCAGTACTTC. This translates into CASSLTGRGPKETQYF.

V gene TRBV19 combines with J gene TRBJ1-1, with D tentatively TRBD1 (5 bases). Trimming pared 8 bases from V and 5 bases from J, leaving 21 bases between. The CDR3 is 15 residues long. In germline, CDR1 is LNHDA, CDR2 SQIVND (reference sequence). The DNA for the CDR3 is TGTGCCAGTCAAAGGGGAGGTCCAGTGGGAACTGAAGCTTTCTTT. This encodes CASQRGGPVGTEAFF.

The chain combines TRBV7-6 with TRBJ2-1; D remains unclear. From germline, CDR1 is SGHVS and CDR2 FNYEAQ. The CDR3 runs 15 residues. V was trimmed by 1 base and J by 3 bases, leaving 10 bases between them. Here the CDR3 reads CASSLDGAHYNEQFF. The CDR3 DNA reads as TGTGCCAGCAGCTTAGACGGAGCCCACTACAATGAGCAGTTCTTC.

A remark on this clone: This sample also contains other DNA sequences that code for the same CDR3. The gene calls are TRBV9 and TRBJ2-3; D uncertain. V was shortened by 0 bases and J by 6 bases, with 5 bases between the two germline ends. CDR3 length equals 12 residues. The germline V gene encodes CDR1 SGDLS and CDR2 YYNGEE. CDR3 amino acids: CASSVGRDTQYF. CDR3 DNA: TGTGCCAGCAGCGTAGGACGGGATACGCAGTATTTT. Combining the CDR3 with reference TRBV9 and TRBJ2-3 gives the whole variable domain DSGVTQTPKHLITATGQRVTLRCSPRSGDLSVYWYQQSLDQGLQFLIQYYNGEERAKGNILERFSAQQFPDLHSELNLSSLELGDSALYFCASSVGRDTQYFGPGTRLTVL.

This chain links TRBV27 with TRBJ1-1; the D gene is possibly TRBD1 (5 bases). This CDR3 has 13 amino acids. Germline V CDR1 and CDR2: MNHEY, SMNVEV (reference sequence). V was trimmed by 5 bases and J by 10 bases, leaving 17 bases between them. The CDR3 DNA reads TGTGCCAGCAGTCCCACGAGGACACGGGGAGCTTTCTTT. Amino acid sequence: CASSPTRTRGAFF.